This T cell receptor (beta chain) was captured by sequencing in a study of early T cells in non-severe SARS-CoV-2 infection. V lost 4 bases, J lost 5 bases, and 9 bases stayed unmatched. Germline-derived CDR1 and CDR2 are LGHNA and YNFKEQ. This CDR3 comprises 17 residues. Comment on this clonotype: Its target is not known.

Study findings and constraints: VDJdb-based annotation leaned toward anti-spike CD8 responses and missed private and CD4 specificities.

In TCRdb, the 5' RACE reads were re-called with MiXCR into one record per CDR3 protein. The sample yields around 60,000 distinct CDR3 sequences, roughly 18% seen once. The rearrangement joins TRBV4-2 to TRBJ2-1; 12 bases are shared with TRBD2. The sequence came from an adult who was a healthcare worker with PCR-confirmed SARS-CoV-2 infection or an uninfected control (not recorded which). Here the sequenced sample was whole blood, taken at baseline. The CDR3: CASSPEATSGGNNEQFF. The CDR3 coding sequence is TGTGCCAGCAGCCCCGAAGCGACTAGCGGGGGTAACAATGAGCAGTTCTTC.